Only one count was recorded for the clone carrying this TCR beta chain. Antigen specificity is unknown. Sequencing of cultured CD4+ T cell DNA used the Oncomine TCR Beta short-read assay. Once CD4+ T cells had been cultured, genomic DNA was extracted from them. Each CDR3 protein is one row after TCRdb ran MiXCR on the PCR reads. The table lists around 14,000 distinct CDR3 sequences, approximately 53% of them singletons. This sample is part of a study of vaccination and CD4 T cells after COVID-19. Germline trimming cut 8 bases from V and 2 bases from J; bases unmatched to any gene: 8. The germline CDR1 and CDR2 sequences are DFQATT and SNEGSKA (reference sequence). The CDR3 is 14 amino acids. The treatment denotes: roughly ten-day PBMC culture with coronavirus spike peptide pools or control peptides (ViraFEST assay). Using peptide pools, antigen-specific T cells were expanded in ViraFEST before TCRs were sequenced.

Study conclusions and caveats: It was found that, in convalescent patients, 304 of 307 vaccine-specific clones were spike mono-reactive. Median SARS-CoV-2-reactive clonotypes rose from roughly 22 to 38, not significantly.

The sequenced sample consisted of CD4+ T cells from blood, cultured in vitro. The source of this sequence is a human donor who had recovered from COVID-19. The chain has TRBV20-1 and TRBJ2-5; TRBD1 matches at 10 bases. CDR3 DNA sequence: TGCAGTACCAAACCGGGACAGGGGCAAGAGACCCAGTACTTC. Encoded protein: CSTKPGQGQETQYF.